This T cell receptor (beta chain) was recovered during a study of cytomegalovirus exposure and HLA in healthy donors. Study summary: Across under 450 genotyped donors, around 80% landed in the Caucasian-associated ancestry cluster.

Per the germline V gene, CDR1 is SNHLY and CDR2 is FYNNEI. The length of the CDR3 is 12 residues. Trimming removed 8 bases at V and 1 base at J, with 9 bases between. The PCR contained 60 Vbeta and 13 Jbeta primers. Generated by immunoSEQ multiplex PCR, the TCRdb table keeps only in-frame clones and is missing some. The table lists some 65,000 clones, roughly 60% of them singletons. Regarding the study as a whole: Later analysis demonstrated an association between a missense DCLRE1C variant and TCR beta V- and J-gene trimming. Some V segments (TRBV6-2 and TRBV6-3 among them) were excluded as indistinguishable.

The table lists this clone with a few counts. Its specificity is not known. Donors showed nominal health when sampled, although they likely had unrecorded immune exposures. The source is a man aged 25-45 years in good health and CMV-seronegative. The sample comprised PBMCs. This rearrangement joins TRBV2 to TRBJ2-7; D gene unclear. CDR3 region: CASSSFSYEQYF. The CDR3 nucleotides are TGTGCCAGCTCCAGTTTTTCCTACGAGCAGTACTTC.